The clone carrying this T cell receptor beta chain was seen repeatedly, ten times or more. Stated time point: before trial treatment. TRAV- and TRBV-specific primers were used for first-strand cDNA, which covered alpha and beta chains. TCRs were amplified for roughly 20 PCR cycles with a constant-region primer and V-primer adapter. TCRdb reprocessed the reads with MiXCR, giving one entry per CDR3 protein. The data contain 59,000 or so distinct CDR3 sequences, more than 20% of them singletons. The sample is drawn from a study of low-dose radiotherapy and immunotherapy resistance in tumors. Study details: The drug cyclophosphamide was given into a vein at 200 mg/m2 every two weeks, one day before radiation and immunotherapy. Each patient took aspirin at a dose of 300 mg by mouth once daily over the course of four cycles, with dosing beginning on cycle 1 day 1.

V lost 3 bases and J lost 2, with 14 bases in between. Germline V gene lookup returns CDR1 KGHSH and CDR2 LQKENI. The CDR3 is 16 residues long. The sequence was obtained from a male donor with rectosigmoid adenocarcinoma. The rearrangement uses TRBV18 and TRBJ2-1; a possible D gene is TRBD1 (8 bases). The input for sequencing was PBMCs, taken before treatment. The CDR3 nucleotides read TGTGCCAGCTCACCCGGACAGGGAGGGACCTACAATGAGCAGTTCTTC. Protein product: CASSPGQGGTYNEQFF. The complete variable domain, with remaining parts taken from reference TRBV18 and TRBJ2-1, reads NAGVMQNPRHLVRRRGQEARLRCSPMKGHSHVYWYRQLPEEGLKFMVYLQKENIIDESGMPKERFSAEFPKEGPSILRIQQVVRGDSAAYFCASSPGQGGTYNEQFFGPGTRLTVL.